This T cell receptor (beta chain) emerged from a study of OX40 agonist ivuxolimab in advanced cancers. In regard to this clone: The germline gene is not matched at one end of the junction; a read error may be the cause.

TCRdb's copy holds only in-frame clones and misses some; the assay was immunoSEQ multiplex PCR. The data show tens of thousands of clones, with about 92% seen just once and 0.55% to 0.8% held by the top ten. This CDR3 region has 14 residues. Germline values: CDR1 SGHNT, CDR2 YYREEE (reference sequence). The starting material was CD4+ or CD8+ T cells sorted from blood, obtained in a trial of the OX40 agonist ivuxolimab. The source is an adult with an advanced solid tumor such as melanoma, head and neck, liver or kidney cancer. The chain employs TRBV5-4 and TRBJ1-2; D is unclear. The CDR3 DNA reads TGTGTCAGCAGCTTGGCGTCCAAGCTCTATGGCTACACCTTC. It specifies CVSSLASKLYGYTF.